Each of the 30 T cell receptor beta chains below was sequenced from the same sample in a study of T cell responses to AZD1222 COVID-19 vaccine. Sequencing was performed with immunoSEQ multiplex PCR; in TCRdb, only in-frame clones are kept and a portion is missing. The repertoire table contains over 120,000 clones. The sample taken for sequencing was peripheral blood. These receptors originate from an adult in good health.

V gene TRBV3-1 (or the pseudogene TRBV3-2) combines with J gene TRBJ2-4; 10 bases fit TRBD1. Germline trimming cut 1 base from V and 1 base from J; bases unmatched to any gene: 1. The CDR3 sequence is 16 residues long. Germline lookup yields CDR1 LGHDT and CDR2 YNNKEL (reference sequence). The CDR3, as DNA: TGTGCCAGCAGCCAAGTGGGACAGGGGGCCAAAAACATTCAGTACTTC. Protein product: CASSQVGQGAKNIQYF.

The chain joins TRBV7-9 to TRBJ2-7; possibly TRBD2 for D (5 bases). Trimming left V 3 bases short and J 4 bases short, with 13 bases between. The germline gives CDR1 SEHNR, CDR2 FQNEAQ (reference sequence). The CDR3 loop spans 14 amino acids. The CDR3 region has the DNA TGTGCCAGCAGCTTGGCTAGCCCGCCTTACGAGCAGTACTTC. Its protein is CASSLASPPYEQYF. Full variable domain (remainder filled in from reference TRBV7-9 and TRBJ2-7): DTGVSQNPRHKITKRGQNVTFRCDPISEHNRLYWYRQTLGQGPEFLTYFQNEAQLEKSRLLSDRFSAERPKGSFSTLEIQRTEQGDSAMYLCASSLASPPYEQYFGPGTRLTVT.

The V call is TRBV15, the J call TRBJ2-2; unclear D gene. Germline V gene sequence: CDR1 LNHNV, CDR2 YYDKDF (reference sequence). V lost 2 bases and J 3 bases, leaving 13 bases between the germline ends. The CDR3 covers 16 residues. The DNA for the CDR3 is TGTGCCACCAGCAGACGATCGCGTGCCGACACCGGGGAGCTGTTTTTT. This sequence encodes CATSRRSRADTGELFF.

The V call is TRBV5-6, the J call TRBJ2-2; D is ambiguous. Germline CDR1 and CDR2: SGHDT and YYEEEE. The CDR3 runs to 14 residues. V lost 2 bases, J lost 5 bases, and 10 bases lay in between. This chain's CDR3 is CASSFLARTGELFF. The CDR3 DNA sequence: TGTGCCAGCAGCTTCTTAGCTCGGACCGGGGAGCTGTTTTTT.

This chain uses TRBV11-3 with TRBJ2-3, with 13 bases that match TRBD2. The V and J ends lost 5 bases and 6 bases, in that order; junction bases with no gene match: 11. Germline V lookup: CDR1 SGHNT, CDR2 YENEEA. This CDR3 contains 17 residues. Here the CDR3 DNA reads TGTGCCAGCAGCCCCGGACTAGCGGGGGCTCGCGACGATACGCAGTATTTT. It yields the protein CASSPGLAGARDDTQYF.

The chain couples TRBV30 to TRBJ2-7; D may be TRBD1 or TRBD2 (6 bases each). CDR3 length equals 14 residues. The germline V gene encodes CDR1 GTSNPN and CDR2 SVGIG (reference sequence). V gave up 4 bases and J gave up 6 bases, with 19 bases separating them. The CDR3 sequence is CAWTILDGGGEQYF. In DNA form, the CDR3 reads TGTGCCTGGACTATCCTGGACGGGGGCGGCGAGCAGTACTTC. Combining the CDR3 with reference TRBV30 and TRBJ2-7 gives the whole variable domain SQTIHQWPATLVQPVGSPLSLECTVEGTSNPNLYWYRQAAGRGLQLLFYSVGIGQISSEVPQNLSASRPQDRQFILSSKKLLLSDSGFYLCAWTILDGGGEQYFGPGTRLTVT.

The gene calls are TRBV6-5 and TRBJ1-2; no definite D call. This CDR3 has 13 amino acids. CDR1 is MNHEY and CDR2 is SVGAGI in the germline V gene. The V end was cut by 5 bases, the J end by 3 bases, with 10 bases between. The CDR3 DNA sequence: TGTGCCAGCAGTCGGGGAGGTGACTATGGCTACACCTTC. Protein sequence: CASSRGGDYGYTF.

J is TRBJ1-1 and V is TRBV5-1; D is unresolved. Germline V gene sequence: CDR1 SGHRS, CDR2 YFSETQ. This CDR3 is built from 14 residues. V lost 0 bases and J 1 base, leaving 7 bases between the germline ends. The CDR3 loop reads CASSLDPRNTEAFF. As DNA, the CDR3 is TGCGCCAGCAGCTTGGATCCAAGGAACACTGAAGCTTTCTTT.

The chain is built from TRBV7-9 and TRBJ1-1, with D hard to call. This CDR3 comprises 14 residues. The germline V gene encodes CDR1 SEHNR and CDR2 FQNEAQ (reference sequence). Trimming stripped 1 base from V and 3 bases from J, with 9 bases between. For the CDR3, the DNA is TGTGCCAGCAGCTTAGTCGAGGTGTACACTGAAGCTTTCTTT. It yields the protein CASSLVEVYTEAFF.

This chain joins TRBV7-9 and TRBJ2-5, with 9 bases aligning to TRBD1. The CDR3 runs to 14 residues. V trimming: 4 bases; J trimming: 5 bases; junction bases outside the gene matches: 5. CDR1 is SEHNR and CDR2 is FQNEAQ in the germline V gene (reference sequence). The chain's CDR3 is CASSSRTGEETQYF. CDR3 DNA sequence: TGTGCCAGCAGCTCCCGGACAGGGGAGGAGACCCAGTACTTC.

The chain has TRBV12-3 or TRBV12-4 and TRBJ2-3, with D tentatively TRBD2 (5 bases). Between the trimmed V and J ends, which lost 7 bases and 4 bases, there was a span of 12 bases. The CDR3 totals 13 residues. The CDR3 loop is CASKIPGADTQYF. Here the CDR3 DNA reads TGTGCCAGCAAGATACCCGGGGCAGATACGCAGTATTTT.

The chain combines TRBV28 with TRBJ1-2; D gene unclear. This CDR3 comprises 12 residues. Trimming removed 3 bases at V and 7 bases at J, with 9 bases between. In germline, CDR1 is MDHEN, CDR2 SYDVKM. CDR3 protein: CASSFWTAGYTF. The CDR3 DNA sequence: TGTGCCAGCAGTTTCTGGACCGCTGGCTACACCTTC.

This chain connects TRBV7-9 to TRBJ1-1; D is perhaps TRBD1 (5 bases). The CDR3 has 13 residues. In germline, CDR1 is SEHNR, CDR2 FQNEAQ (reference sequence). V lost 6 bases and J 2 bases, leaving 10 bases between the germline ends. CDR3 DNA sequence: TGTGCCAGCAGTTCGACAGTTAACACTGAAGCTTTCTTT. This encodes CASSSTVNTEAFF.

The V call is TRBV7-2, the J call TRBJ2-1, with TRBD1 matching over 9 bases. The length of the CDR3 is 15 residues. Germline CDR1 is SGHTA and CDR2 is FQGNSA. Germline trimming cut 4 bases from V and 3 bases from J; bases unmatched to any gene: 4. In DNA form, the CDR3 reads TGTGCCAGCAGCTCTGGGACAGGGCGCTACAATGAGCAGTTCTTC. This translates into CASSSGTGRYNEQFF.

The chain employs TRBV19 and TRBJ2-7; 9 nucleotides match TRBD1. CDR3 length: 14 residues. Unmatched junction bases numbered 8, after V lost 8 bases and J lost 3 bases. Germline loops: CDR1 LNHDA, CDR2 SQIVND (reference sequence). The CDR3 region is CASSPGQGIYEQYF. CDR3 nucleotide sequence: TGTGCCAGTTCCCCGGGACAGGGAATCTACGAGCAGTACTTC.

This rearrangement joins TRBV27 to TRBJ1-6; 10 nucleotides agree with TRBD1. With 7 bases clipped from V and 10 bases from J, the junction kept 10 bases outside the gene matches. CDR3 length: 15 amino acids. Looked up from germline, CDR1 is MNHEY and CDR2 is SMNVEV (reference sequence). CDR3 loop: CASKRRDRGYSPLHF. For the CDR3, the DNA is TGTGCCAGCAAAAGAAGGGACAGGGGATACTCACCCCTCCACTTT.

The rearrangement joins TRBV19 to TRBJ1-1; D unresolved. Germline V CDR1 and CDR2: LNHDA, SQIVND (reference sequence). Trimming shortened V by 3 bases and J by 1 base, and 6 bases separated the two germline ends. There are 13 residues in the CDR3. The CDR3 DNA sequence: TGTGCCAGTAGTATGAGGGAGAACACTGAAGCTTTCTTT. Translating gives CASSMRENTEAFF.

The chain joins TRBV27 to TRBJ1-2; the D gene is possibly TRBD1 (6 bases). V gave up 5 bases and J gave up 4 bases, with 14 bases separating them. The CDR3 length is 14 residues. CDR1 and CDR2 from the germline V gene are MNHEY and SMNVEV (reference sequence). Here the CDR3 DNA reads TGTGCCAGCAGTCCCCCAGGGGCGTTCTATGGCTACACCTTC. It specifies CASSPPGAFYGYTF.

The chain has TRBV3-1 (or the pseudogene TRBV3-2) and TRBJ2-5, with TRBD2 matching 9 bases. Germline V lookup: CDR1 LGHDT, CDR2 YNNKEL (reference sequence). The V and J ends lost 2 bases and 4 bases, in that order; junction bases with no gene match: 5. The CDR3 runs 15 residues. CDR3 sequence reads: CASSQRAGGPETQYF. The CDR3 DNA reads as TGTGCCAGCAGCCAACGGGCGGGGGGGCCAGAGACCCAGTACTTC.

The rearrangement joins TRBV20-1 to TRBJ2-3; D not resolved. CDR1 and CDR2 (germline): DFQATT, SNEGSKA (reference sequence). Trimming pared 0 bases from V and 6 bases from J, leaving 4 bases between. The length of the CDR3 is 11 residues. CDR3 sequence reads: CSARDWDTQYF. The CDR3 DNA reads TGCAGTGCTAGAGATTGGGATACGCAGTATTTT.

V and J are TRBV6-2 or TRBV6-3 and TRBJ1-4; 8 bases are a match to TRBD1. CDR1 and CDR2 (germline): MNHEY, SVGEGT. There are 15 residues in the CDR3. The ends lost 0 bases at V and 5 bases at J; junction bases unmatched: 2. For the CDR3, the DNA is TGTGCCAGCAGTTACTCGACAGGGGTAAATGAAAAACTGTTTTTT. Its translation: CASSYSTGVNEKLFF.

CDR3 protein: CAYRGSGPDGYTF. DNA for the CDR3: TGTGCCTATAGGGGGAGTGGGCCGGATGGCTACACCTTC. V usage is TRBV30 and J usage is TRBJ1-2; D is possibly TRBD1 (6 bases). Trimming cost V 7 bases and J 6 bases, with 18 bases left between them. The CDR3 runs to 13 residues. The V gene's germline CDR1 is GTSNPN and CDR2 SVGIG (reference sequence).

The gene calls are TRBV7-8 and TRBJ1-2, with 9 bases fitting TRBD1. Germline V gives CDR1 SGHVS, CDR2 FQNEAQ. V shed 2 bases, J shed 4 bases, and the junction held 8 bases outside the gene matches. This CDR3 has 16 residues. CDR3: CASSLRAGQGSYGYTF. The CDR3 DNA reads TGTGCCAGCAGCTTAAGGGCGGGACAGGGATCCTATGGCTACACCTTC.

CDR3 sequence (DNA): TGTGCCAGCAGTGAAGGGGACCCTCCCCAGGGGCAGTTCTTC. Translating it yields CASSEGDPPQGQFF. The rearrangement uses TRBV2 and TRBJ2-1; either TRBD1 or TRBD2 may fit D (5 bases each). V gave up 1 base and J gave up 12 bases, with 16 bases separating them. Germline lookup yields CDR1 SNHLY and CDR2 FYNNEI. The CDR3 totals 14 residues.

The chain couples TRBV9 to TRBJ1-1; D is possibly TRBD1 (5 bases). The CDR3 spans 13 residues. V was pared by 4 bases and J by 6 bases, with 13 bases between. CDR1 and CDR2 from the germline V gene are SGDLS and YYNGEE. The CDR3 nucleotides are TGTGCCAGCAGCCCTACAGGTTCCGCTGAAGCTTTCTTT. Protein sequence: CASSPTGSAEAFF.

The chain is built from TRBV5-8 and TRBJ1-5, with D possibly matching TRBD1 (6 bases). The CDR3 covers 16 residues. The germline CDR1 and CDR2 sequences are SGHTS and YDEGEE. V lost 0 bases and J lost 1, with 11 bases in between. CDR3 in DNA: TGTGCCAGCAGCTTGGCAGGGACACCGAGCAATCAGCCCCAGCATTTT. This codes for CASSLAGTPSNQPQHF.

This chain uses TRBV30 with TRBJ1-2; 8 nucleotides align to TRBD1. V was clipped by 5 bases and J by 8 bases; unmatched bases: 7. Germline V lookup: CDR1 GTSNPN, CDR2 SVGIG (reference sequence). The CDR3 consists of 12 residues. Here the CDR3 reads CAWSGQGLGYTF. DNA for the CDR3: TGTGCCTGGTCCGGACAGGGTCTAGGCTACACCTTC.

The chain couples TRBV11-2 to TRBJ2-1; D is tentatively TRBD1 or TRBD2 (5 bases each). The CDR3 runs to 16 residues. Germline-derived CDR1 and CDR2 are SGHAT and FQNNGV. Trimming pared 4 bases from V and 4 bases from J, leaving 17 bases between. The CDR3 protein is CASSSPRDRPYNEQFF. Written as DNA, the CDR3 is TGTGCCAGCAGCTCTCCCCGGGACCGACCGTACAATGAGCAGTTCTTC.

V is TRBV3-1 (or the pseudogene TRBV3-2) and J is TRBJ2-4; TRBD1 is a possible D gene (6 bases). Germline V gene lookup returns CDR1 LGHDT and CDR2 YNNKEL (reference sequence). This CDR3 is built from 16 residues. Trimming pared 0 bases from V and 5 bases from J, leaving 14 bases between. The CDR3 loop reads CASSQDWSGGENIQYF. CDR3 DNA: TGTGCCAGCAGCCAAGATTGGAGTGGGGGCGAAAACATTCAGTACTTC.

The CDR3 DNA is TGTGCCAGCAGTGGAGGGCCCCATCAGCCCCAGCATTTT. This sequence encodes CASSGGPHQPQHF. The rearrangement joins TRBV27 to TRBJ1-5; no reliable D call. Deletions cut 5 bases from V and 5 bases from J, with 10 bases between. The length of the CDR3 is 13 residues. The germline V gene has CDR1 MNHEY and CDR2 SMNVEV (reference sequence).